This T cell receptor (beta chain) derives from a study of early stage breast cancer tumors. The wider study: Among roughly 12 ER+/PR+/HER2- tumors, eight were ductal, four lobular.

Regarding the study as a whole: Most shared enriched TCRB sequences were commonly generated ones.

Each sample had two DNA replicates, 0.5 ug blood or roughly 1.4 ug tissue. TCRdb's table, derived via immunoSEQ multiplex PCR, lists solely in-frame clones and lacks some. The sample yields tens of thousands of clones, 70% to 80% seen once. This clone came up a few times. Its antigen is unidentified. The clonotype comes from a person aged 50 to 59 with breast cancer. The material sequenced was blood.

The CDR3 nucleotides read TGTGCCAGCAGCCTAAACAACAGGGAAGCTTTCTTT. Protein: CASSLNNREAFF. The chain combines TRBV11-2 with TRBJ1-1, with a tentative D call TRBD1 (5 bases). CDR3 length: 12 residues. The germline CDR1 and CDR2 sequences are SGHAT and FQNNGV. V lost 5 bases, J lost 8 bases, and 12 bases lay in between. The whole variable domain, filled in from reference TRBV11-2 and TRBJ1-1, reads EAGVAQSPRYKIIEKRQSVAFWCNPISGHATLYWYQQILGQGPKLLIQFQNNGVVDDSQLPKDRFSAERLKGVDSTLKIQPAKLEDSAVYLCASSLNNREAFFGQGTRLTVV.